Listed below are T cell receptor beta chains from one sample, sequenced in a study of cytomegalovirus exposure and HLA in healthy donors. The method was immunoSEQ multiplex PCR; TCRdb's version includes in-frame clones alone and lacks a portion of them. The data hold about 190,000 clones, with roughly 77% observed a single time. The sequenced material came from PBMCs. The receptors derive from a woman aged 45-59 years in good health and CMV-seronegative. Both conserved end residues are part of each CDR3. Each record gives: CDR3 protein, CDR3 DNA, V gene, D gene, clone size, J gene. D genes are given only for firm matches. A row's size may be missing; if present it is once, few, many or a size class.

cdr3_aa: CASRATQGRGYTF; cdr3_nt: TGTGCCAGCAGAGCGACTCAGGGGCGCGGCTACACCTTC; v_call: TRBV2; d_call: -; clone_size: -; j_call: TRBJ1-2
cdr3_aa: CASSPGGLRYTF; cdr3_nt: TGTGCCAGCAGCCCCGGAGGTCTCCGCTACACCTTC; v_call: TRBV6-6; d_call: -; clone_size: -; j_call: TRBJ1-2
cdr3_aa: CASKIGQDYEQYF; cdr3_nt: TGTGCCAGCAAGATTGGACAGGACTACGAGCAGTACTTC; v_call: TRBV7-3; d_call: TRBD1; clone_size: -; j_call: TRBJ2-7
cdr3_aa: CATSRGLQGYEQYF; cdr3_nt: TGTGCCACCAGCAGGGGGTTACAGGGTTACGAGCAGTACTTC; v_call: TRBV15; d_call: -; clone_size: -; j_call: TRBJ2-7
cdr3_aa: CASSFDTGLAGRDTQYF; cdr3_nt: TGTGCCAGCAGCTTCGACACCGGACTAGCGGGAAGGGATACGCAGTATTTT; v_call: TRBV7-8; d_call: TRBD2; clone_size: -; j_call: TRBJ2-3
cdr3_aa: CASSVGGQGAGNTIYF; cdr3_nt: TGTGCCAGCAGCGTAGGTGGACAGGGTGCCGGAAACACCATATATTTT; v_call: TRBV9; d_call: TRBD1; clone_size: -; j_call: TRBJ1-3
cdr3_aa: CASSVGDYSSYEQYF; cdr3_nt: TGTGCCAGCAGCGTCGGGGACTATTCCTCCTACGAGCAGTACTTC; v_call: TRBV9; d_call: TRBD2; clone_size: -; j_call: TRBJ2-7
cdr3_aa: CASRTGLAGKNEQFF; cdr3_nt: TGCGCCAGCAGAACGGGACTAGCGGGAAAGAATGAGCAGTTCTTC; v_call: TRBV5-1; d_call: TRBD2; clone_size: -; j_call: TRBJ2-1
cdr3_aa: CASSWVQGLNTEAFF; cdr3_nt: TGTGCCAGCAGTTGGGTACAGGGTCTGAACACTGAAGCTTTCTTT; v_call: TRBV6-6; d_call: -; clone_size: few; j_call: TRBJ1-1
cdr3_aa: CASSLGQGGYEQYF; cdr3_nt: TGTGCCAGCAGCTTGGGACAGGGGGGATACGAGCAGTACTTC; v_call: TRBV5-4; d_call: TRBD1; clone_size: few; j_call: TRBJ2-7
cdr3_aa: CASSPGGTENGYTF; cdr3_nt: TGTGCCAGCTCACCAGGGGGGACAGAAAATGGCTACACCTTC; v_call: TRBV18; d_call: TRBD1; clone_size: -; j_call: TRBJ1-2
cdr3_aa: CASSSIPGQGNQPQHF; cdr3_nt: TGCGCCAGCAGCTCCATTCCGGGACAGGGCAATCAGCCCCAGCATTTT; v_call: TRBV5-1; d_call: TRBD1; clone_size: -; j_call: TRBJ1-5
cdr3_aa: CASSRTGPRAVYGYTF; cdr3_nt: TGTGCCAGTAGTCGGACAGGGCCGAGGGCCGTCTATGGCTACACCTTC; v_call: TRBV19; d_call: TRBD1; clone_size: -; j_call: TRBJ1-2
cdr3_aa: CASSPGGNGELFF; cdr3_nt: TGTGCCAGCAGCCCGGGGGGGAACGGGGAGCTGTTTTTT; v_call: TRBV7-2; d_call: TRBD2; clone_size: -; j_call: TRBJ2-2
cdr3_aa: CASRKSVNTEAFF; cdr3_nt: TGCGCCAGCAGGAAGAGCGTGAACACTGAAGCTTTCTTT; v_call: TRBV5-1; d_call: -; clone_size: -; j_call: TRBJ1-1
cdr3_aa: CASSSGLAGYNEQFF; cdr3_nt: TGTGCCAGCAGCTCTGGACTAGCGGGATACAATGAGCAGTTCTTC; v_call: TRBV11-1; d_call: TRBD2; clone_size: few; j_call: TRBJ2-1
cdr3_aa: CASSLAGREVNTEAFF; cdr3_nt: TGTGCCAGCAGCTTAGCGGGCAGGGAAGTGAACACTGAAGCTTTCTTT; v_call: TRBV7-6; d_call: -; clone_size: -; j_call: TRBJ1-1
cdr3_aa: CASSSQGTSNQPQHF; cdr3_nt: TGTGCCAGCAGCTCGCAGGGGACTAGCAATCAGCCCCAGCATTTT; v_call: TRBV7-8; d_call: -; clone_size: -; j_call: TRBJ1-5
cdr3_aa: CASSSTGRYNEKLFF; cdr3_nt: TGTGCCAGCTCATCCACAGGGAGATATAATGAAAAACTGTTTTTT; v_call: TRBV18; d_call: -; clone_size: -; j_call: TRBJ1-4
cdr3_aa: CASSLEGNHNEKLFF; cdr3_nt: TGTGCCAGCAGCTTGGAGGGGAACCATAATGAAAAACTGTTTTTT; v_call: TRBV5-5; d_call: -; clone_size: -; j_call: TRBJ1-4
cdr3_aa: CASQGAALHEQYF; cdr3_nt: TGCGCCAGCCAGGGGGCAGCGCTCCACGAGCAGTACTTC; v_call: TRBV5-1; d_call: TRBD1; clone_size: -; j_call: TRBJ2-7
cdr3_aa: CATRPGGAGTEAFF; cdr3_nt: TGCGCCACACGCCCAGGGGGCGCCGGCACTGAAGCTTTCTTT; v_call: TRBV5-1; d_call: TRBD1; clone_size: -; j_call: TRBJ1-1
cdr3_aa: CASRPTTGHYGYTF; cdr3_nt: TGTGCCAGCAGACCTACGACAGGGCACTATGGCTACACCTTC; v_call: TRBV21-1; d_call: -; clone_size: -; j_call: TRBJ1-2
cdr3_aa: CASSIESVRVGNTIYF; cdr3_nt: TGTGCCAGTAGTATCGAGAGTGTAAGAGTCGGAAACACCATATATTTT; v_call: TRBV19; d_call: -; clone_size: -; j_call: TRBJ1-3
cdr3_aa: CASSLLASGSYEQYF; cdr3_nt: TGTGCCAGCAGTTTATTGGCTAGCGGGAGCTACGAGCAGTACTTC; v_call: TRBV28; d_call: TRBD2; clone_size: -; j_call: TRBJ2-7
cdr3_aa: CASSLGVGTGVRGQPQHF; cdr3_nt: TGTGCCAGCAGCTTAGGAGTCGGGACAGGGGTGAGGGGACAGCCCCAGCATTTT; v_call: TRBV7-2; d_call: TRBD1; clone_size: -; j_call: TRBJ1-5
cdr3_aa: CATGDRGAWESPLHF; cdr3_nt: TGTGCCACCGGGGACAGGGGCGCGTGGGAATCACCCCTCCACTTT; v_call: TRBV19; d_call: TRBD1; clone_size: -; j_call: TRBJ1-6
cdr3_aa: CAISGKLAGGAYEQYF; cdr3_nt: TGTGCCATCAGTGGGAAATTAGCGGGGGGTGCCTACGAGCAGTACTTC; v_call: TRBV10-3; d_call: TRBD2; clone_size: -; j_call: TRBJ2-7
cdr3_aa: CASISQGGSGQPQHF; cdr3_nt: TGTGCCAGCATTAGTCAGGGCGGTAGCGGGCAGCCCCAGCATTTT; v_call: TRBV28; d_call: -; clone_size: -; j_call: TRBJ1-5
cdr3_aa: CASSFRIDRGTDTQYF; cdr3_nt: TGTGCCAGCAGCTTCCGGATTGACAGGGGGACAGATACGCAGTATTTT; v_call: TRBV5-4; d_call: TRBD1; clone_size: -; j_call: TRBJ2-3
cdr3_aa: CASSRTGGNEKLFF; cdr3_nt: TGTGCCAGCAGTCGGACAGGGGGCAATGAAAAACTGTTTTTT; v_call: TRBV6-5; d_call: TRBD1; clone_size: -; j_call: TRBJ1-4
cdr3_aa: CASTGTSGDNEQFF; cdr3_nt: TGCGCCAGCACCGGGACTAGCGGAGACAATGAGCAGTTCTTC; v_call: TRBV5-1; d_call: TRBD2; clone_size: -; j_call: TRBJ2-1
cdr3_aa: CASSPRTASSYNEQFF; cdr3_nt: TGTGCCAGCAGCCCGCGGACAGCGAGCTCCTACAATGAGCAGTTCTTC; v_call: TRBV9; d_call: -; clone_size: -; j_call: TRBJ2-1
cdr3_aa: CASRTTGVTEAFF; cdr3_nt: TGCGCCAGCAGAACCACAGGGGTCACTGAAGCTTTCTTT; v_call: TRBV4-3; d_call: TRBD1; clone_size: -; j_call: TRBJ1-1
cdr3_aa: CAISPLGGSGNEQFF; cdr3_nt: TGTGCCATCAGCCCTCTGGGAGGCTCGGGGAATGAGCAGTTCTTC; v_call: TRBV10-3; d_call: -; clone_size: -; j_call: TRBJ2-1
cdr3_aa: CASSLSADRARRETQYF; cdr3_nt: TGTGCCAGCAGTTTATCGGCGGACAGGGCTCGTCGAGAGACCCAGTACTTC; v_call: TRBV27; d_call: TRBD1; clone_size: -; j_call: TRBJ2-5
cdr3_aa: CASRRGNFGANYGYTF; cdr3_nt: TGTGCCAGCAGAAGAGGGAACTTCGGAGCTAACTATGGCTACACCTTC; v_call: TRBV27; d_call: -; clone_size: -; j_call: TRBJ1-2
cdr3_aa: CASSAPLNRGDTEAFF; cdr3_nt: TGTGCCAGCAGCGCCCCGTTGAACAGGGGGGACACTGAAGCTTTCTTT; v_call: TRBV5-8; d_call: TRBD1; clone_size: -; j_call: TRBJ1-1
cdr3_aa: CASSSLRGENTGELFF; cdr3_nt: TGTGCCAGCAGTTCTCTCCGGGGGGAGAACACCGGGGAGCTGTTTTTT; v_call: TRBV6-9; d_call: TRBD2; clone_size: -; j_call: TRBJ2-2
cdr3_aa: CATRRGAQETQYF; cdr3_nt: TGTGCCACGAGGCGGGGGGCCCAAGAGACCCAGTACTTC; v_call: TRBV10-3; d_call: TRBD2; clone_size: -; j_call: TRBJ2-5
cdr3_aa: CASSLRGGIYTF; cdr3_nt: TGTGCCAGCAGCTTACGTGGGGGCATTTACACCTTC; v_call: TRBV7-8; d_call: -; clone_size: once; j_call: TRBJ1-2
cdr3_aa: CASSLSGARLSNTGELFF; cdr3_nt: TGTGCCAGCAGCTTAAGTGGGGCGAGGTTATCTAACACCGGGGAGCTGTTTTTT; v_call: TRBV7-9; d_call: -; clone_size: -; j_call: TRBJ2-2
cdr3_aa: CARPQGDGYTF; cdr3_nt: TGTGCCCGCCCGCAGGGGGATGGCTACACCTTC; v_call: TRBV7-2; d_call: TRBD1; clone_size: -; j_call: TRBJ1-2
cdr3_aa: CASSEVGGLLNTDTQYF; cdr3_nt: TGTGCCAGCAGTGAAGTGGGGGGTCTACTTAACACAGATACGCAGTATTTT; v_call: TRBV6-1; d_call: -; clone_size: -; j_call: TRBJ2-3
cdr3_aa: CASSQLTGYNEQFF; cdr3_nt: TGTGCCAGCAGTCAGTTGACAGGGTACAATGAGCAGTTCTTC; v_call: TRBV6-5; d_call: TRBD1; clone_size: -; j_call: TRBJ2-1
cdr3_aa: CASSEGWGISGNEQFF; cdr3_nt: TGTGCCAGCAGCGAAGGATGGGGTATTAGCGGCAATGAGCAGTTCTTC; v_call: TRBV6-1; d_call: -; clone_size: -; j_call: TRBJ2-1
cdr3_aa: CASSRPPLVAGNEQFF; cdr3_nt: TGTGCCAGCAGTCGACCCCCACTAGTAGCCGGCAATGAGCAGTTCTTC; v_call: TRBV27; d_call: -; clone_size: few; j_call: TRBJ2-1
cdr3_aa: CASSPRQGRYEQYF; cdr3_nt: TGTGCCAGCAGCCCTCGGCAGGGGCGCTACGAGCAGTACTTC; v_call: TRBV6-5; d_call: -; clone_size: -; j_call: TRBJ2-7
cdr3_aa: CASSQDQGAFNYGYTF; cdr3_nt: TGCGCCAGCAGCCAAGATCAGGGGGCCTTCAACTATGGCTACACCTTC; v_call: TRBV4-3; d_call: TRBD1; clone_size: -; j_call: TRBJ1-2
cdr3_aa: CASSSRTGYGYTF; cdr3_nt: TGTGCCAGCAGTTCCAGGACAGGGTATGGCTACACCTTC; v_call: TRBV6-5; d_call: TRBD1; clone_size: -; j_call: TRBJ1-2
cdr3_aa: CASSDPGLAGGSTDTQYF; cdr3_nt: TGTGCCAGCAGCGATCCGGGACTAGCGGGAGGGAGCACAGATACGCAGTATTTT; v_call: TRBV7-9; d_call: TRBD2; clone_size: -; j_call: TRBJ2-3